One sample yielded the 16 T cell receptor beta chains listed below, sequenced in a study of shared clonotypes between healthy human individuals. TCRdb's table, derived via immunoSEQ multiplex PCR, lists solely in-frame clones and lacks some. The sample includes over 1.5 million clones, 95% to 99% of them seen just once. The material sequenced was naive CD4+ T cells sorted from blood. The subset was: CD45RA+ positively selected. The receptor source for this set is a man aged 25-40 years in good health.

The chain uses TRBV11-2 and TRBJ2-1; D ambiguous. V was trimmed by 0 bases and J by 6 bases, leaving 12 bases between them. In germline, CDR1 is SGHAT, CDR2 FQNNGV. This CDR3 has 15 residues. CDR3: CASSLEFRQGNEQFF. CDR3 in DNA: TGTGCCAGCAGCTTAGAGTTCCGGCAAGGCAATGAGCAGTTCTTC.

This clone was seen just once. The chain links TRBV28 to TRBJ2-7, with 9 bases aligning to TRBD2. Germline lookup yields CDR1 MDHEN and CDR2 SYDVKM. The CDR3 is 14 amino acids. Losses at the gene ends were 5 bases for V and 9 bases for J; bases not matched to a gene: 11. Written as DNA, the CDR3 is TGTGCCAGCAGTCCCCCCGGCGGGAGGGTTACGCAGTACTTC. It is translated as CASSPPGGRVTQYF.

The J gene is TRBJ2-7, the V gene TRBV29-1, with D perhaps matching TRBD2 (5 bases). V shed 7 bases and J shed 4 bases, with 14 bases lying between them. This CDR3 has 12 residues. Germline V gene sequence: CDR1 SQVTM, CDR2 ANQGSEA. The CDR3 DNA reads as TGCAGCGCCGGAGGTAATTTTTACGAGCAGTACTTC. Its translation: CSAGGNFYEQYF.

The CDR3 sequence: CASSEMGTNTGELFF. In DNA, the CDR3 is TGTGCCAGCAGTGAGATGGGAACGAACACCGGGGAGCTGTTTTTT. The chain has TRBV2 and TRBJ2-2; no definite D call. V gave up 3 bases and J gave up 0 bases, with 8 bases separating them. The CDR3 has 15 residues. Germline V gene lookup returns CDR1 SNHLY and CDR2 FYNNEI.

This sequence joins TRBV5-4 and TRBJ2-2; no firm D call. The CDR3 is 14 residues long. Trimming took off 3 bases at V and 7 bases at J, with 13 bases between the two ends. Looked up from germline, CDR1 is SGHNT and CDR2 is YYREEE (reference sequence). The CDR3 DNA is TGTGCCAGCAGCTCCGCCGAGGTTTTCGGGGAGCTGTTTTTT. This sequence encodes CASSSAEVFGELFF.

This chain uses TRBV18 with TRBJ2-7; possibly TRBD1 for D (6 bases). CDR1 and CDR2 (germline): KGHSH, LQKENI. Trimming cost V 6 bases and J 0 bases, with 15 bases left between them. This CDR3 contains 15 residues. Written as DNA, the CDR3 is TGTGCCAGCTCGCGGACAGACTCGAGCTCCTACGAGCAGTACTTC. Protein product: CASSRTDSSSYEQYF.

The chain recombines TRBV20-1 with TRBJ2-7; D ambiguous. The ends were cut back, 0 bases at V and 6 bases at J, with 6 bases in the middle. This CDR3 is 11 amino acids long. The germline V gene has CDR1 DFQATT and CDR2 SNEGSKA (reference sequence). CDR3 region: CSAREIGEQYF. The CDR3 region has the DNA TGCAGTGCTAGAGAAATAGGCGAGCAGTACTTC.

The chain couples TRBV27 to TRBJ2-6; D is ambiguous. Germline CDR1 MNHEY, CDR2 SMNVEV (reference sequence). The V and J ends lost 0 bases and 4 bases respectively, with 10 bases between them. The CDR3 loop spans 16 amino acids. The CDR3 spells CASSLSRTVGANVLTF. For the CDR3, the DNA is TGTGCCAGCAGTTTATCCCGTACAGTCGGGGCCAACGTCCTGACTTTC.

The rearrangement links TRBV18 to TRBJ1-4, with 10 bases lining up with TRBD1. The CDR3 has 16 amino acids. With V trimmed by 5 bases and J by 7 bases, 10 bases remained unmatched. Germline CDR1 KGHSH, CDR2 LQKENI. CDR3 region: CASSTLSGTGVEKLFF. The CDR3 DNA is TGTGCCAGCTCAACACTCTCCGGGACAGGGGTTGAAAAACTGTTTTTT.

The chain carries TRBV27 and TRBJ2-3; 7 nucleotides match TRBD2. The V gene's germline CDR1 is MNHEY and CDR2 SMNVEV (reference sequence). V lost 8 bases, J lost 1 base, and 12 bases stayed unmatched. This CDR3 region has 16 residues. DNA for the CDR3: TGTGCCAGCCGGCGGCGCGGGAGAAGTGGCACAGATACGCAGTATTTT. This translates into CASRRRGRSGTDTQYF.

The rearrangement links TRBV7-2 to TRBJ2-1, with D hard to call. Between the trimmed V and J ends, which lost 5 bases and 0 bases, there was a span of 14 bases. The CDR3 contains 16 residues. From germline, CDR1 is SGHTA and CDR2 FQGNSA. The CDR3 nucleotides read TGTGCCAGCAGCCCCGGCCCGAGGAGCTCCTACAATGAGCAGTTCTTC. Translating it yields CASSPGPRSSYNEQFF.

The V call is TRBV7-2, the J call TRBJ2-7, with D maybe TRBD2 (6 bases). CDR1 and CDR2 (germline): SGHTA, FQGNSA. Trimming removed 3 bases from V and 5 bases from J, with 14 bases in between. The CDR3 loop spans 14 amino acids. The CDR3 nucleotides read TGTGCCAGCAGCTTCCGCGGGACCAGTGACGAGCAGTACTTC. The encoded protein is CASSFRGTSDEQYF.

The CDR3 region is CASSEVGRVSNQPQHF. DNA for the CDR3: TGTGCCAGCAGTGAAGTGGGTCGGGTTAGCAATCAGCCCCAGCATTTT. The V gene is TRBV2, the J gene TRBJ1-5; D not resolved. The CDR3 is 16 residues long. Germline assignment: CDR1 SNHLY and CDR2 FYNNEI. V was cut by 1 base and J by 0 bases, with 10 bases left in between.

This sequence joins TRBV15 and TRBJ2-5; D might be TRBD1 (5 bases). The CDR3 spans 15 residues. The germline V gene encodes CDR1 LNHNV and CDR2 YYDKDF (reference sequence). Between the trimmed V and J ends, which lost 3 bases and 2 bases, there was a span of 13 bases. This chain's CDR3 is CATSRATGKQETQYF. CDR3 in DNA: TGTGCCACCAGCAGGGCTACAGGAAAGCAAGAGACCCAGTACTTC. The full variable domain, in which reference TRBV15 and TRBJ2-5 provide the parts outside the CDR3, is DAMVIQNPRYQVTQFGKPVTLSCSQTLNHNVMYWYQQKSSQAPKLLFHYYDKDFNNEADTPDNFQSRRPNTSFCFLDIRSPGLGDTAMYLCATSRATGKQETQYFGPGTRLLVL.

The chain employs TRBV5-1 and TRBJ2-3, with TRBD2 as a possible D gene (6 bases). V lost 2 bases and J lost 6, with 16 bases in between. Looked up from germline, CDR1 is SGHRS and CDR2 is YFSETQ. CDR3 length: 15 amino acids. The CDR3 sequence is CASSFGLPGGDTQYF. Written as DNA, the CDR3 is TGCGCCAGCAGCTTCGGACTACCCGGTGGGGATACGCAGTATTTT.

The V gene is TRBV2, the J gene TRBJ2-5; TRBD1 aligns across 8 bases. There are 16 residues in the CDR3. J was trimmed by 0 bases and V by 7 bases; bases with no gene match: 10. Per germline, CDR1 SNHLY and CDR2 FYNNEI. The CDR3 sequence: CASTRLTGVYQETQYF. In nucleotides, the CDR3 is TGTGCCAGCACTCGGTTGACAGGGGTTTACCAAGAGACCCAGTACTTC.